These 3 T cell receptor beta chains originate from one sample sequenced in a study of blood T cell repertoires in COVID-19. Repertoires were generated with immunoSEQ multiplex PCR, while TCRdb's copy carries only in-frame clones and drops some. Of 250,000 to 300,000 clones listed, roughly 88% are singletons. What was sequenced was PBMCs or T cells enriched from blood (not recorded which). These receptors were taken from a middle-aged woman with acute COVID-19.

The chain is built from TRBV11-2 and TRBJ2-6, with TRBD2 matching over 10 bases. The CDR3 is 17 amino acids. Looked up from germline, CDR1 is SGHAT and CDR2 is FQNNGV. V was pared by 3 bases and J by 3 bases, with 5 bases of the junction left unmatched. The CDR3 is CASSLGAGGRGANVLTF. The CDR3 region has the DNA TGTGCCAGCAGCTTGGGAGCGGGAGGGCGTGGGGCCAACGTCCTGACTTTC.

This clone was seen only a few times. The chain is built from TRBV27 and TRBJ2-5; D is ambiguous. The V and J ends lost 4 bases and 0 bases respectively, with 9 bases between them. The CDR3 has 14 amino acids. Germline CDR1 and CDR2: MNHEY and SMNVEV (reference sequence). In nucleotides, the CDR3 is TGTGCCAGCAGTTCTTTACAGAACCAAGAGACCCAGTACTTC. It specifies CASSSLQNQETQYF.

CDR3 DNA: TGTGCCAGTAGAGTCTCCGGGTGGCAGCCGAACACTGAAGCTTTCTTT. This codes for CASRVSGWQPNTEAFF. V and J are TRBV19 and TRBJ1-1, with unresolved D. CDR3 length equals 16 residues. V lost 6 bases to trimming and J lost 1 base, with 18 bases between them. The germline gives CDR1 LNHDA, CDR2 SQIVND (reference sequence).